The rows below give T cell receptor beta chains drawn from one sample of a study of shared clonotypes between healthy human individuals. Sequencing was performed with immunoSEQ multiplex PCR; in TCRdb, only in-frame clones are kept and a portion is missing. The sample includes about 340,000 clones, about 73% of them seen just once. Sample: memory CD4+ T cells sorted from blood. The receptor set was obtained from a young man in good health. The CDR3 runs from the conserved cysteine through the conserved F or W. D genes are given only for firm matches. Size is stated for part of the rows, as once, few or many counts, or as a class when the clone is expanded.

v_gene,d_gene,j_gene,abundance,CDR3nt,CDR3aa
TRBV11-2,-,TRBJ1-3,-,TGTGCCAGCAGCAATGGCCGGCCCTCATCTTACTCTGGAAACACCATATATTTT,CASSNGRPSSYSGNTIYF
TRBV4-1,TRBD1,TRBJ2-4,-,TGCGCCAGCAGCGGATCCCAGGGGGCGGGTGGGAACATTCAGTACTTC,CASSGSQGAGGNIQYF
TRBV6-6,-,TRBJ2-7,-,TGTGCCAGCGGGAAACAGGGCTCCAGCTCCTACGAGCAGTACTTC,CASGKQGSSSYEQYF
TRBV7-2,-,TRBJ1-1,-,TGTGCCAGCAGCCCTGTATGGAACACTGAAGCTTTCTTT,CASSPVWNTEAFF
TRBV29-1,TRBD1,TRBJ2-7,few,TGCAGCGTTGGTTTCGGGACAGGGCGAGCAGGCGAGCAGTACTTC,CSVGFGTGRAGEQYF
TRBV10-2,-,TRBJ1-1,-,TGCGCCAGCAGCGATAGAGCTTGGGGCACTGAAGCTTTCTTT,CASSDRAWGTEAFF
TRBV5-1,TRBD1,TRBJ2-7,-,TGCGCCAGCAGAATCAGGGACAGATCCGAGCAGTACTTC,CASRIRDRSEQYF
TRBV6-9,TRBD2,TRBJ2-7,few,TGTGCCAGCAGTTATCCAGCGGGAGGGCTATACGAGCAGTACTTC,CASSYPAGGLYEQYF
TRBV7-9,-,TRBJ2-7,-,TGTGCCAGCAGCTTTCTAACTGCCTCCTACGAGCAGTACTTC,CASSFLTASYEQYF
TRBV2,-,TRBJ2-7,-,TGTGCCAGCACCCCACAGCCCTACGAGCAGTACTTC,CASTPQPYEQYF
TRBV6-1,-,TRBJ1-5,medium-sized,TGTGCCAGCAGGTCTGAGGGGGGGGCTTATCAGCCCCAGCATTTT,CASRSEGGAYQPQHF
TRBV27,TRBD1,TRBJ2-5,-,TGTGCCAGCAGAACCACACGCCCGACAGGGTCGGAGACCCAGTACTTC,CASRTTRPTGSETQYF
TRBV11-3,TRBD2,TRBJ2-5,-,TGTGCCAGCAGCAGCGGACTAGCGGGAGGGCCGGGGGAGACCCAGTACTTC,CASSSGLAGGPGETQYF
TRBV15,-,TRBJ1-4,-,TGTGCCACCAGCAGTTTAGGGACGGAAGAAAAACTGTTTTTT,CATSSLGTEEKLFF